This T cell receptor beta chain comes out of a study of blood T cell repertoires in COVID-19. As for the study in general: Acute and convalescent COVID-19 samples came from the United States, Italy and Spain. T cells, B-cell-depleted T cells, or PBMCs supplied cDNA or gDNA.

Original data processing: Cell counts per sample came from amplifying reference gene primers. The table came from immunoSEQ multiplex PCR; TCRdb's copy has only in-frame clones and leaves some out. The D gene and trimming were derived from the DNA, and the V and J assignments and clone size from that table. Of under 100,000 clones in the sample, about 87% were seen once. Trimming took 1 base from V and 8 from J, leaving 17 bases between them. The CDR3 loop spans 15 amino acids. From germline, CDR1 is GTSNPN and CDR2 SVGIG (reference sequence). This clonotype was obtained from a human donor in a cohort sampled during active COVID-19. Source material: peripheral blood. This chain joins TRBV30 and TRBJ1-4; possible D gene TRBD1, 5 bases. CDR3 amino acids: CAWSASGTGKEKLFF. In nucleotides, the CDR3 is TGTGCCTGGAGTGCTTCCGGGACTGGGAAGGAAAAACTGTTTTTT.